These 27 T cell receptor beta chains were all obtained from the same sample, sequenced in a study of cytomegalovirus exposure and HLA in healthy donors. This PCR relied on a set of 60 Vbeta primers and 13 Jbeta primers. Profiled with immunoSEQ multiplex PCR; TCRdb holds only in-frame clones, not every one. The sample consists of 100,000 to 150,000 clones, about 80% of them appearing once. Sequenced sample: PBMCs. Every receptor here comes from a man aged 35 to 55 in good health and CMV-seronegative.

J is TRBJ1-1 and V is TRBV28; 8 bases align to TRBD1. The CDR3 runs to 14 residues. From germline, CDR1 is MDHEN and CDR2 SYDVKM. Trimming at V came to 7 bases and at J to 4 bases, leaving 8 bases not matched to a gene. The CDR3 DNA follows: TGTGCCAGCACCCCCTACAGGGGGAGCACTGAAGCTTTCTTT. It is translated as CASTPYRGSTEAFF.

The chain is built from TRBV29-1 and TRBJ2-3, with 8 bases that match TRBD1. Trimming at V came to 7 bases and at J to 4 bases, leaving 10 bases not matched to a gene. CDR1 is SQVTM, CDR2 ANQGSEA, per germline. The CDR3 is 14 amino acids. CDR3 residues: CSADDRGFSDTQYF. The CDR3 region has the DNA TGCAGCGCCGACGACAGGGGTTTTTCAGATACGCAGTATTTT.

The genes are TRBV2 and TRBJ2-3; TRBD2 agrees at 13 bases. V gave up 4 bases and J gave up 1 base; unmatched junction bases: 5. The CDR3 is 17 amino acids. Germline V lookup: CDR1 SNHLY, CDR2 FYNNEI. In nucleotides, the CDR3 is TGTGCCAGCAGTGGACTAGCGGGGGGTCACGGCACAGATACGCAGTATTTT. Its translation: CASSGLAGGHGTDTQYF. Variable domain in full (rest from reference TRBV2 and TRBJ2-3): EPEVTQTPSHQVTQMGQEVILRCVPISNHLYFYWYRQILGQKVEFLVSFYNNEISEKSEIFDDQFSVERPDGSNFTLKIRSTKLEDSAMYFCASSGLAGGHGTDTQYFGPGTRLTVL.

The CDR3 DNA sequence: TGTGCCAGCAGTGGGGACTTATACTACGAGCAGTACTTC. Translation gives CASSGDLYYEQYF. This chain uses TRBV2 with TRBJ2-7; D may be TRBD2 (6 bases). The V gene lost 4 bases and the J gene lost 3 bases, with 10 bases spanning the gap. The length of the CDR3 is 13 residues. CDR1 is SNHLY, CDR2 FYNNEI, per germline.

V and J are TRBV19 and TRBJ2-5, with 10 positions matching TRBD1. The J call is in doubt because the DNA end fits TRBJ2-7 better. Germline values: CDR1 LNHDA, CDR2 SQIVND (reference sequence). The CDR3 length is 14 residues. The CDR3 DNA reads TGTGCCAGTAGTTTGACAGGGGGCGCTTACGAGCAGTACTTC. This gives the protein CASSLTGGAYEQYF.

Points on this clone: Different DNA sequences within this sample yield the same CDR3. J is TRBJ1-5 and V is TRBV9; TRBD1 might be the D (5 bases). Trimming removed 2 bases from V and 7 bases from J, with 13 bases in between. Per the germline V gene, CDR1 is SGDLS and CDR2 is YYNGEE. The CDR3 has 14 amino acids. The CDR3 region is CASSVGTDNQPQHF. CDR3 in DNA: TGTGCCAGCAGCGTCGGGACTGATAACCAGCCCCAGCATTTT. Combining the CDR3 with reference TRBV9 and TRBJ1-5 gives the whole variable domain DSGVTQTPKHLITATGQRVTLRCSPRSGDLSVYWYQQSLDQGLQFLIQYYNGEERAKGNILERFSAQQFPDLHSELNLSSLELGDSALYFCASSVGTDNQPQHFGDGTRLSIL.

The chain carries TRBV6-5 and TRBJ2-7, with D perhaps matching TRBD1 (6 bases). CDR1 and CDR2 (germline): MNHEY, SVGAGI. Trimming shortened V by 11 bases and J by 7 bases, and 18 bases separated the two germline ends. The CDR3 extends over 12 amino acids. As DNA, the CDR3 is TGTGCCCGCCAGGGGCCTTTGAGGGAGCAGTACTTC. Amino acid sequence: CARQGPLREQYF.

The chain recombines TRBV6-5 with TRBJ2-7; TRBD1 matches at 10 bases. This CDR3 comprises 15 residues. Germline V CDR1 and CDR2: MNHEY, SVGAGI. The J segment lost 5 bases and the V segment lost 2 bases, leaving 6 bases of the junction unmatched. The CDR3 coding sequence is TGTGCCAGCAGTTACACCCCCGGGACAGGGGACGAGCAGTACTTC. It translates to CASSYTPGTGDEQYF.

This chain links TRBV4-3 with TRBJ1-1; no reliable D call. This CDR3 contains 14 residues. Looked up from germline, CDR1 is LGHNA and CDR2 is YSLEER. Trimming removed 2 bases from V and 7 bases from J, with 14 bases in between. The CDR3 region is CASSQTVNILEAFF. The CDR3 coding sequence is TGCGCCAGCAGCCAAACAGTCAACATCCTTGAAGCTTTCTTT.

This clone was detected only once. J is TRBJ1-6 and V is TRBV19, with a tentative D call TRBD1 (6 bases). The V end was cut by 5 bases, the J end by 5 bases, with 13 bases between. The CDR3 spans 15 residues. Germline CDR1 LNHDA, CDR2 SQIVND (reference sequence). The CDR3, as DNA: TGTGCCAGTAGTGCGACAGGTCGAGATAATTCACCCCTCCACTTT. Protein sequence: CASSATGRDNSPLHF.

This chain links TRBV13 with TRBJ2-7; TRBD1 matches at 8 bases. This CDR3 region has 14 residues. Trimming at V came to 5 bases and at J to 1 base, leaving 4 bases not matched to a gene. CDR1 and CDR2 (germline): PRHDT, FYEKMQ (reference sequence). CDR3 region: CASSEGQVSYEQYF. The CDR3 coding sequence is TGTGCCAGCAGCGAGGGACAGGTGTCCTACGAGCAGTACTTC.

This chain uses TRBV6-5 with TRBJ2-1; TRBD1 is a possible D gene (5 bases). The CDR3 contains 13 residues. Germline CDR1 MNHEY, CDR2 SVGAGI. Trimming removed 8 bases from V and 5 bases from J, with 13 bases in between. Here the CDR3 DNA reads TGTGCCAGCGGGGCTTGGCGAAACAATGAGCAGTTCTTC. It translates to CASGAWRNNEQFF.

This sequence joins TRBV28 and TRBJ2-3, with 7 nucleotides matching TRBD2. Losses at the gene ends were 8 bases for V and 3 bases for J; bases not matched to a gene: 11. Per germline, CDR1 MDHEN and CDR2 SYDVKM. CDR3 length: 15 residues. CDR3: CASRSAGEWTDTQYF. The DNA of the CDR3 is TGTGCCAGCCGGTCTGCGGGGGAATGGACAGATACGCAGTATTTT.

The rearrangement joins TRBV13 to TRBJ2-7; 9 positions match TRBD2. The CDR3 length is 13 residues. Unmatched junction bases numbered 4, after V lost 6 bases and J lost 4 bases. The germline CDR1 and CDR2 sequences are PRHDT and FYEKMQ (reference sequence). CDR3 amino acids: CASRRSGGYEQYF. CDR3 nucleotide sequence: TGTGCCAGCAGACGGAGCGGGGGGTACGAGCAGTACTTC.

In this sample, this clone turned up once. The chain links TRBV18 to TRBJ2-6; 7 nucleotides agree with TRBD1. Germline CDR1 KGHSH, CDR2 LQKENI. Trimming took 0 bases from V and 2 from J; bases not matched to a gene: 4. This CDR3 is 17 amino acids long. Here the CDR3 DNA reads TGTGCCAGCTCACCACCCAACAGGGGAACTGGGGCCAACGTCCTGACTTTC. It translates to CASSPPNRGTGANVLTF.

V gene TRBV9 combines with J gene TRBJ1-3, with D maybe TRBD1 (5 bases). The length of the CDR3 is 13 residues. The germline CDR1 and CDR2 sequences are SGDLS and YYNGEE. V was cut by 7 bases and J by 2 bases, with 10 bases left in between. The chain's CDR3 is CASSGWTGNTIYF. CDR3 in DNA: TGTGCCAGCTCAGGGTGGACTGGAAACACCATATATTTT.

CDR3 sequence: CASSPRGGREQYF. In nucleotides, the CDR3 is TGTGCCAGCAGCCCCCGGGGAGGTCGAGAGCAGTACTTC. The chain joins TRBV28 to TRBJ2-7; tentatively, D is TRBD2 (6 bases). With 6 bases removed from V and 7 bases from J, the gap between germline ends came to 16 bases. The germline V gene has CDR1 MDHEN and CDR2 SYDVKM. The CDR3 is 13 residues long.

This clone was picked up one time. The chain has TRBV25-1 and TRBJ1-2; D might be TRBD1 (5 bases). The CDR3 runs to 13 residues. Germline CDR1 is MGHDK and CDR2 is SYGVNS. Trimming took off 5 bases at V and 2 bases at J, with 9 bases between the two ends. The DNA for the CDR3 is TGTGCCAGCAGTTATGGGGGGAACTATGGCTACACCTTC. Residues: CASSYGGNYGYTF.

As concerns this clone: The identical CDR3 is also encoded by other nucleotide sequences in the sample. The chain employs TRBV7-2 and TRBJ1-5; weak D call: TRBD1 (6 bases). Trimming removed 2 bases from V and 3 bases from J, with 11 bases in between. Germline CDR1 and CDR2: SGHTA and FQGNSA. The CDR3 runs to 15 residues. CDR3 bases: TGTGCCAGCAGCTTAAGCAGGGGATCCAATCAGCCCCAGCATTTT. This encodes CASSLSRGSNQPQHF.

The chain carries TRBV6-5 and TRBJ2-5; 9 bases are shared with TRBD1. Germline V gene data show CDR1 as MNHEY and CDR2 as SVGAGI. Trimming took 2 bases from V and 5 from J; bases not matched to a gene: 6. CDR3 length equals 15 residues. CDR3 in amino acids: CASSYLDRGRETQYF. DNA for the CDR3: TGTGCCAGCAGTTACCTGGACAGGGGACGGGAGACCCAGTACTTC.

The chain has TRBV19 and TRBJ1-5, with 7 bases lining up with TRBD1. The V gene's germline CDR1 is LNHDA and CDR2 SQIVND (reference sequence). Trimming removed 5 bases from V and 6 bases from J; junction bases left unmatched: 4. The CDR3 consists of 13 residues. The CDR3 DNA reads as TGTGCCAGTAGTCAGGGGGTGTTTCAGCCCCAGCATTTT. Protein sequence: CASSQGVFQPQHF.

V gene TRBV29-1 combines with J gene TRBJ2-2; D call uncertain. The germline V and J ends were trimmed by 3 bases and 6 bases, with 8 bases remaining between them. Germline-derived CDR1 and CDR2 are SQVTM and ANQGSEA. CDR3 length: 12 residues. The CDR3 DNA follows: TGCAGCGTTGAGAAGCCCGCCGGGGAGCTGTTTTTT. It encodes CSVEKPAGELFF.

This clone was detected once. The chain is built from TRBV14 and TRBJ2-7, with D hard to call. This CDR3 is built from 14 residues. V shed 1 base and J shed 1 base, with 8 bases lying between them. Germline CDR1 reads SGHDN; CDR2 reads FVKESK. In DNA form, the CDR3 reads TGTGCCAGCAGCCAAGTGGGCCCATCCTACGAGCAGTACTTC. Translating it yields CASSQVGPSYEQYF.

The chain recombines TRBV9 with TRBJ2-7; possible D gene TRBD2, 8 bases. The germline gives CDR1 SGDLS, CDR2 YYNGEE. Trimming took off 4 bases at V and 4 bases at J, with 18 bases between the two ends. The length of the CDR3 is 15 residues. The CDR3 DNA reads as TGTGCCAGCAGCCCCCGGGAGGGGGCGGGGTACGAGCAGTACTTC. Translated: CASSPREGAGYEQYF. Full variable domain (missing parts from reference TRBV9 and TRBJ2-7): DSGVTQTPKHLITATGQRVTLRCSPRSGDLSVYWYQQSLDQGLQFLIQYYNGEERAKGNILERFSAQQFPDLHSELNLSSLELGDSALYFCASSPREGAGYEQYFGPGTRLTVT.

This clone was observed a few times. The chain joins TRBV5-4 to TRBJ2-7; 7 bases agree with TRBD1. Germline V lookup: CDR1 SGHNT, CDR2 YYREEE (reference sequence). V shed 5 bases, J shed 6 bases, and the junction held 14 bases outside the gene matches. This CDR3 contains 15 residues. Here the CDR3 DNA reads TGTGCCAGCAGACAAACCGGGACAGTCACCGGCGAGCAGTACTTC. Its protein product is CASRQTGTVTGEQYF.

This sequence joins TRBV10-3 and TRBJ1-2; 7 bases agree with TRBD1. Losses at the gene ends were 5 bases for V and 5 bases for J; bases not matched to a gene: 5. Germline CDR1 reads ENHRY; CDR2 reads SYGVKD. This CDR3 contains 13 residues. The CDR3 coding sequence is TGTGCCATCAGTCTAGGGACAGAGTATGGCTACACCTTC. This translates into CAISLGTEYGYTF.

CDR3 region: CASSVGGRINQPQHF. As DNA, the CDR3 is TGTGCCAGCAGCGTAGGGGGGAGGATAAATCAGCCCCAGCATTTT. V usage is TRBV9 and J usage is TRBJ1-5; maybe TRBD1 (5 bases). V dropped 0 bases and J dropped 4 bases, with 11 bases sitting between them. The CDR3 is 15 residues long. Germline CDR1 SGDLS, CDR2 YYNGEE.